The 6 T cell receptor beta chains given below trace back to one sample, sequenced in a study of Ad26.COV2.S vaccination and SARS-CoV-2 variants listed by TCRdb under 2021. Preparation of the library involved the immunoSEQ multiplex PCR assay. This is the immuneACCESS table as TCRdb keeps it, with only in-frame sequences that have V and J called. A part of the clones is gone; compared with another copy, unresolved V genes explain less than half, and the rest is unexplained. For this sample the table gives roughly 500,000 clones, of which 89% were detected only once. The ten largest clones represent about 2.5% of the sample. The intended sense of this specimen's treatment or condition label: some 19 received Ad26.COV2.S at low or high dose, single or two shots; 5 received placebo; per-sample allocation not given. For vaccine and placebo recipients, the sequenced repertoires came from samples collected on day 63 after the first injection.

The source material was peripheral blood, sampled in a trial of Ad26.COV2.S vaccine versus placebo. These receptors were collected from a person aged 18-60 years who received the Ad26.COV2.S COVID-19 vaccine or a placebo.

The table lists this clone with a few counts. This rearrangement joins TRBV7-9 to TRBJ1-1; D is ambiguous. Germline V gene lookup returns CDR1 SEHNR and CDR2 FQNEAQ (reference sequence). Trimming left V 4 bases short and J 0 bases short, with 12 bases between. This CDR3 spans 15 amino acids. CDR3 residues: CASSSSFLMNTEAFF. Written as DNA, the CDR3 is TGTGCCAGCAGCTCCTCTTTTCTAATGAACACTGAAGCTTTCTTT.

The V and J genes are TRBV28 and TRBJ1-2; tentatively, D is TRBD1 (6 bases). The V end was cut by 3 bases, the J end by 3 bases, with 11 bases between. The germline gives CDR1 MDHEN, CDR2 SYDVKM. The CDR3 is made up of 14 amino acids. CDR3: CASSFGGAYYGYTF. The DNA for the CDR3 is TGTGCCAGCAGTTTCGGGGGGGCGTACTATGGCTACACCTTC.

The chain combines TRBV3-1 (or the pseudogene TRBV3-2) with TRBJ1-6, with D tentatively TRBD1 (6 bases). CDR3 length: 15 amino acids. In germline, CDR1 is LGHDT, CDR2 YNNKEL (reference sequence). Trimming pared 1 base from V and 8 bases from J, leaving 12 bases between. The CDR3, as DNA: TGTGCCAGCAGCCAAGGTGCAGGGGCGGATTCACCCCTCCACTTT. Translated: CASSQGAGADSPLHF.

The chain has TRBV2 and TRBJ2-7, with a tentative D call TRBD2 (6 bases). Trimming cost V 5 bases and J 5 bases, with 10 bases left between them. The germline V gene has CDR1 SNHLY and CDR2 FYNNEI. This CDR3 contains 12 residues. The CDR3 reads CASSIAGNEQYF. The CDR3 DNA reads as TGTGCCAGCAGTATTGCGGGGAACGAGCAGTACTTC.

This clone was detected once. The chain combines TRBV19 with TRBJ1-2, with D uncertain. CDR1 is LNHDA and CDR2 is SQIVND in the germline V gene (reference sequence). The CDR3 totals 14 residues. The V gene lost 6 bases and the J gene lost 2 bases, with 13 bases spanning the gap. The CDR3 loop reads CASRWVGINYGYTF. CDR3 nucleotide sequence: TGTGCCAGTAGATGGGTGGGGATAAACTATGGCTACACCTTC.

The chain links TRBV6-2 or TRBV6-3 to TRBJ2-7; the match to TRBD1 covers 7 bases. Trimming at V came to 2 bases and at J to 1 base, leaving 14 bases not matched to a gene. The germline V gene has CDR1 MNHEY and CDR2 SVGEGT. This CDR3 is built from 18 residues. The CDR3 coding sequence is TGTGCCAGCAGTTACGCCGAGTTGAGGGACAGCCCTTCCTACGAGCAGTACTTC. This gives the protein CASSYAELRDSPSYEQYF.